This TCR beta chain is drawn from a study of blood T cell repertoires in COVID-19. Study at large: From the United States, Italy and Spain came samples of acute and convalescent COVID-19. PBMCs, B-cell-depleted T cells, or T cells provided the cDNA or gDNA that made up the material.

The repertoire was sequenced with immunoSEQ multiplex PCR; TCRdb's copy has only in-frame clones and lacks some. The repertoire holds about 370,000 clones, 85% to 90% seen once, with less than 1.2% in the top ten. Clinical histories supplied by participants themselves formed the basis of cohort assignment. Recovered status applied to Cohort 3 donors who had two consecutive negative PCRs. It also applied to those with clearance or with symptom resolution. CDR3 length: 14 residues. J was trimmed by 8 bases and V by 2 bases; bases with no gene match: 4. CDR1 SGHRS and CDR2 YFSETQ come from the germline V gene.

The clonotype was recovered from a man younger than 30 who had recovered from COVID-19. Sample: PBMCs or T cells enriched from blood (not recorded which). V gene TRBV5-1 combines with J gene TRBJ1-2; TRBD1 agrees at 12 bases. CDR3: CASSFTGTGGGYTF. The CDR3 region has the DNA TGCGCCAGCAGCTTCACTGGGACAGGGGGCGGCTACACCTTC.